The TCR beta chain under discussion was sequenced for a study of blood T cell repertoires in COVID-19. Study details: COVID-19 samples from acute and convalescent phases originated in the United States, Italy and Spain. Sample material is recorded as cDNA or gDNA derived from T cells, B-cell-depleted T cells, or PBMCs.

Per the original methods: Reference gene primer amplification gave nucleated cell count estimates. Data came from immunoSEQ multiplex PCR; TCRdb stores just in-frame clones and leaves some out. That table is the source of V, J and clone size, and D and trimming were worked out from the DNA. In the table there are tens of thousands of clones, around four fifths of which are singletons. Per the germline V gene, CDR1 is LGHDT and CDR2 is YNNKEL (reference sequence). This CDR3 region has 14 residues. V lost 4 bases, J lost 8 bases, and 14 bases lay in between. This TCR came from a woman in her sixties or seventies with acute or convalescent COVID-19. This chain connects TRBV3-1 (or the pseudogene TRBV3-2) to TRBJ1-4; no firm D call. The sample taken for sequencing was peripheral blood. The CDR3 bases are TGTGCCAGCAGCCCGAGGGAGGTCGGGGAAAAACTGTTTTTT. This encodes CASSPREVGEKLFF.